The 2 T cell receptor beta chains below all came from one sample that was sequenced in a study of T cell clusters in autoimmune cytopenias. TRB amplification used 200 to 250 ng of peripheral blood genomic DNA. TRB was amplified by touch-down multiplex PCR, primer pools A and B combined. Following a re-call of the multiplex PCR reads, TCRdb has one entry per CDR3 protein and lacks DNA. Its table lists roughly 16,000 distinct CDR3 sequences. These sequences were also reported in another study, on T cell repertoires in aging, cancer and after chemotherapy.

The sample was peripheral blood. The receptors here all came from a human donor in good health.

Here the CDR3 reads CASLSRWAYNEQFF. V is TRBV6-1 and J is TRBJ2-1. Germline V CDR1 and CDR2: MNHNS, SASEGT. This CDR3 is 14 amino acids long.

The V and J genes are TRBV5-6 and TRBJ2-5; TCRdb's D call, TRBD2, is unchecked because there is no DNA. Germline CDR1 is SGHDT and CDR2 is YYEEEE. The CDR3 is 13 amino acids. The CDR3 region is CASSPEGAETQYF.